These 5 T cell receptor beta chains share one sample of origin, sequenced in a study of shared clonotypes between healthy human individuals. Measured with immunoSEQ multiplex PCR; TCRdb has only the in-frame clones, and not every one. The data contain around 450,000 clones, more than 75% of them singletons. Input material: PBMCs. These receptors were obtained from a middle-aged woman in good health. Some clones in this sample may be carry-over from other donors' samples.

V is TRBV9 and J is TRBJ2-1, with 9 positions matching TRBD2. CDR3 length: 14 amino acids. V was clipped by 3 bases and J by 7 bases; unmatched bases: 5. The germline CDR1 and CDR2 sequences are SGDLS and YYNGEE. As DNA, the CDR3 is TGTGCCAGCAGCGGTAGCGGGAGATGGAATGAGCAGTTCTTC. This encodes CASSGSGRWNEQFF.

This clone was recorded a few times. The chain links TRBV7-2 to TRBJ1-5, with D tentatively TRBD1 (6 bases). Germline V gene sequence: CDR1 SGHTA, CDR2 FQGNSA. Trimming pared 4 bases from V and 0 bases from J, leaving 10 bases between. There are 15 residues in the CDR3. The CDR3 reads CASSWGLYSNQPQHF. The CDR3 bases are TGTGCCAGCAGCTGGGGGCTTTATAGCAATCAGCCCCAGCATTTT.

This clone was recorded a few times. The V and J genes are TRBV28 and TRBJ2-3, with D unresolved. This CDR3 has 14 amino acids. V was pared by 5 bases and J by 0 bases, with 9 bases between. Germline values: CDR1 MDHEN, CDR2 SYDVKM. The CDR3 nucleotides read TGTGCCAGCAGTCTACCCGGTAGCACAGATACGCAGTATTTT. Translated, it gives CASSLPGSTDTQYF.

CDR3 sequence (DNA): TGCGCCAGCAGCTTGGGGCCCGGACTGGGCTACAATGAGCAGTTCTTC. It translates to CASSLGPGLGYNEQFF. J is TRBJ2-1 and V is TRBV5-1; a possible D gene is TRBD2 (5 bases). This CDR3 spans 16 amino acids. Trimming removed 0 bases at V and 3 bases at J, with 13 bases between. Germline loops: CDR1 SGHRS, CDR2 YFSETQ.

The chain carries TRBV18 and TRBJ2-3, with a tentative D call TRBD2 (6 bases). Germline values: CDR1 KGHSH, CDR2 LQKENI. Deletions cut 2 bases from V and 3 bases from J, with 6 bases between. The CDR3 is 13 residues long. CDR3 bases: TGTGCCAGCTCACCAGGGAGGACAGATACGCAGTATTTT. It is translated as CASSPGRTDTQYF.